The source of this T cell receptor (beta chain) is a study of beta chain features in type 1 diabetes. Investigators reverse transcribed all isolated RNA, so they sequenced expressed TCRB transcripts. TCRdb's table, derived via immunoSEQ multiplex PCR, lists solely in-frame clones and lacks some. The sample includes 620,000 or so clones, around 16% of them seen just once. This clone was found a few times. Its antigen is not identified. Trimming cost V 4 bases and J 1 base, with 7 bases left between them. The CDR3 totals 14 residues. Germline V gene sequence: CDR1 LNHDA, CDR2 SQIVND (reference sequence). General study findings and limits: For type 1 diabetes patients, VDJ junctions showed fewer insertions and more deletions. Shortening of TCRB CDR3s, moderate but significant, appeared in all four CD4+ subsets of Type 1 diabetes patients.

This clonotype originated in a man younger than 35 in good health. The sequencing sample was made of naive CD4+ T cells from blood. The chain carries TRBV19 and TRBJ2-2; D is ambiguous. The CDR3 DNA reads TGTGCCAGTAGTACCTCAGGGAACACCGGGGAGCTGTTTTTT. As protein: CASSTSGNTGELFF. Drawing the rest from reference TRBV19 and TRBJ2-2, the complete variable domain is DGGITQSPKYLFRKEGQNVTLSCEQNLNHDAMYWYRQDPGQGLRLIYYSQIVNDFQKGDIAEGYSVSREKKESFPLTVTSAQKNPTAFYLCASSTSGNTGELFFGEGSRLTVL.